The 18 T cell receptor beta chains below were found in one sample sequenced in a study of blood T cells in healthy people across ages. PCR was performed a second time for about 7 to 11 cycles using a sample-barcoded 5' primer and a J-beta primer mix. TCRdb independently ran MiXCR on the 5' RACE reads; one entry per CDR3 protein. The sample consists of about 1,800,000 distinct CDR3 sequences, 28% of them appearing once. Specimen: blood. These receptors were collected from a young woman in good health.

The table lists this clonotype with many counts. The genes are TRBV29-1 and TRBJ2-5; 8 positions match TRBD2. The J segment lost 4 bases and the V segment lost 7 bases, leaving 2 bases of the junction unmatched. Germline V gene lookup returns CDR1 SQVTM and CDR2 ANQGSEA. This CDR3 is 11 amino acids long. CDR3 nucleotides: TGCAGCGGGGGACTAGGAGAGACCCAGTACTTC. Its translation is CSGGLGETQYF.

This clonotype was counted at least ten times. The V call is TRBV6-5, the J call TRBJ1-2; D gene uncertain. The CDR3 contains 15 residues. Trimming removed 10 bases from V and 4 bases from J, with 22 bases in between. Germline V gene data show CDR1 as MNHEY and CDR2 as SVGAGI. CDR3 protein: CAIRTNTGRSYGYTF. DNA for the CDR3: TGTGCCATCAGGACCAACACGGGCAGGAGCTATGGCTACACCTTC.

This clonotype turned up a few times. The chain combines TRBV28 with TRBJ1-6; D gene unclear. The germline V gene has CDR1 MDHEN and CDR2 SYDVKM. The V end lost 5 bases, the J end lost 0 bases, and 17 bases lay between the germline ends. The CDR3 has 18 amino acids. The CDR3 is CASSHPFGLSSYNSPLHF. Written as DNA, the CDR3 is TGTGCCAGCAGTCATCCTTTTGGACTCAGCTCCTATAATTCACCCCTCCACTTT.

The chain has TRBV15 and TRBJ1-4; unclear D gene. Germline loops: CDR1 LNHNV, CDR2 YYDKDF (reference sequence). CDR3 length: 14 residues. V was cut by 3 bases and J by 3 bases, with 8 bases left in between. This CDR3 is CATSRNTANEKLFF. Here the CDR3 DNA reads TGTGCCACCAGCAGGAACACAGCTAATGAAAAACTGTTTTTT.

The rearrangement uses TRBV7-9 and TRBJ2-3; unclear D gene. Germline lookup yields CDR1 SEHNR and CDR2 FQNEAQ (reference sequence). V lost 2 bases and J lost 4, with 13 bases in between. This CDR3 spans 15 amino acids. CDR3 in amino acids: CASSLKLGMSDTQYF. CDR3 DNA sequence: TGTGCCAGCAGCTTAAAGCTGGGGATGTCAGATACGCAGTATTTT.

This clonotype has more than one count but fewer than ten. This chain connects TRBV6-5 to TRBJ2-5; D remains unclear. This CDR3 region has 15 residues. The V and J ends lost 0 bases and 0 bases respectively, with 8 bases between them. Germline lookup yields CDR1 MNHEY and CDR2 SVGAGI. The CDR3: CASSYSMVYQETQYF. Written as DNA, the CDR3 is TGTGCCAGCAGTTACTCGATGGTGTACCAAGAGACCCAGTACTTC.

At least ten counts were recorded for this clonotype. This rearrangement joins TRBV29-1 to TRBJ2-1; TRBD2 agrees at 7 bases. This CDR3 is built from 16 residues. Germline V gene data show CDR1 as SQVTM and CDR2 as ANQGSEA. Trimming cost V 6 bases and J 7 bases; bases outside gene matches: 18. The CDR3 reads CSVEASGRWTVNEQFF. In DNA, the CDR3 is TGCAGCGTGGAGGCTAGCGGTAGGTGGACTGTGAATGAGCAGTTCTTC.

This clonotype was seen at least ten times. This chain connects TRBV6-5 to TRBJ2-5; no definite D call. The germline V gene encodes CDR1 MNHEY and CDR2 SVGAGI. This CDR3 spans 16 amino acids. With 5 bases removed from V and 3 bases from J, the gap between germline ends came to 19 bases. The CDR3 sequence: CASSQTDGRFEETQYF. The CDR3, as DNA: TGTGCCAGCAGTCAAACGGACGGTCGCTTTGAAGAGACCCAGTACTTC.

V gene TRBV6-2 or TRBV6-3 combines with J gene TRBJ1-1; perhaps TRBD1 as D (5 bases). CDR3 length: 13 residues. With 0 bases removed from V and 9 bases from J, the gap between germline ends came to 11 bases. From germline, CDR1 is MNHEY and CDR2 SVGEGT. The CDR3 protein is CASSYSTRGQAFF. CDR3 bases: TGTGCCAGCAGTTACTCGACGAGGGGACAAGCTTTCTTT.

This clonotype was detected a few times. This chain links TRBV13 with TRBJ1-2; D is possibly TRBD1 (5 bases). V gave up 3 bases and J gave up 7 bases, with 12 bases separating them. The CDR3 runs 13 residues. Germline values: CDR1 PRHDT, CDR2 FYEKMQ (reference sequence). The CDR3 DNA is TGTGCCAGCAGCTTGGGGGATCAGAGTGGCTACACCTTC. Translating gives CASSLGDQSGYTF.

This clonotype was seen a few times. The genes are TRBV15 and TRBJ2-1, with D perhaps being TRBD1 or TRBD2 (5 bases each). The CDR3 length is 16 residues. V was clipped by 0 bases and J by 6 bases, with 15 bases between them. Germline CDR1 and CDR2: LNHNV and YYDKDF (reference sequence). The CDR3 is CATSRDPAVGGNEQFF. The CDR3 bases are TGTGCCACCAGCAGAGATCCGGCGGTTGGGGGCAATGAGCAGTTCTTC.

The J gene is TRBJ2-4, the V gene TRBV12-3 or TRBV12-4, with a tentative D call TRBD2 (5 bases). The CDR3 extends over 14 amino acids. V was pared by 3 bases and J by 7 bases, with 13 bases between. The CDR3 region is CASSFSANENIQYF. In DNA form, the CDR3 reads TGTGCCAGCAGTTTTAGCGCCAACGAGAACATTCAGTACTTC.

This clonotype was recorded at least ten times. This chain joins TRBV15 and TRBJ2-5; D gene uncertain. The CDR3 is 13 amino acids. Germline-derived CDR1 and CDR2 are LNHNV and YYDKDF (reference sequence). The V gene lost 0 bases and the J gene lost 5 bases, with 7 bases spanning the gap. The CDR3 protein is CATSRDIWETQYF. CDR3 sequence (DNA): TGTGCCACCAGCAGAGATATTTGGGAGACCCAGTACTTC.

The sample holds a few counts of this clonotype. The chain links TRBV5-1 to TRBJ1-5, with unresolved D. CDR1 SGHRS and CDR2 YFSETQ come from the germline V gene. Trimming removed 4 bases at V and 1 base at J, with 6 bases between. This CDR3 is 13 amino acids long. As DNA, the CDR3 is TGCGCCAGCAGCCCGGTCAGCAATCAGCCCCAGCATTTT. Its protein is CASSPVSNQPQHF. The variable domain in full, with the rest retrieved from reference TRBV5-1 and TRBJ1-5, is KAGVTQTPRYLIKTRGQQVTLSCSPISGHRSVSWYQQTPGQGLQFLFEYFSETQRNKGNFPGRFSGRQFSNSRSEMNVSTLELGDSALYLCASSPVSNQPQHFGDGTRLSIL.

The chain combines TRBV7-9 with TRBJ2-7; the D gene is possibly TRBD2 (6 bases). The CDR3 sequence is 15 residues long. Germline CDR1 SEHNR, CDR2 FQNEAQ (reference sequence). Trimming left V 4 bases short and J 3 bases short, with 16 bases between. The CDR3 is CASSYPRDSVYEQYF. The CDR3, as DNA: TGTGCCAGCAGCTACCCCCGGGACTCAGTCTACGAGCAGTACTTC.

The chain uses TRBV12-3 or TRBV12-4 and TRBJ2-4, with a weak D call TRBD1 (5 bases). Deletions cut 1 base from V and 6 bases from J, with 10 bases between. The CDR3 runs 14 residues. The CDR3 region has the DNA TGTGCCAGCAGTTTAGTAGGGGTTGGAAACATTCAGTACTTC. Encoded protein: CASSLVGVGNIQYF.

This clonotype was seen a few times. A much larger clone is a single base away; this may be a read error. This rearrangement joins TRBV7-2 to TRBJ2-1, with TRBD2 as a possible D gene (7 bases). The J call could be wrong; TRBJ2-7 is a better fit for the DNA end. The CDR3 consists of 15 residues. Germline CDR1 reads SGHTA; CDR2 reads FQGNSA. This chain's CDR3 is CASRGGIQPYNEQYF. The CDR3 DNA is TGTGCCAGTAGGGGGGGCATCCAACCCTACAATGAGCAGTACTTC.

V gene TRBV6-4 combines with J gene TRBJ2-1; 7 bases line up with TRBD1. This CDR3 contains 14 residues. J lost 8 bases, V lost 2 bases, and 6 bases had no gene match. The germline V gene encodes CDR1 MRHNA and CDR2 SNTAGT. Written as DNA, the CDR3 is TGTGCCAGCAGTGACCGAACAGGGGCCGATGAGCAGTTCTTC. It is translated as CASSDRTGADEQFF.